These 30 T cell receptor beta chains were all obtained from the same sample, sequenced in a study of T cell responses to AZD1222 COVID-19 vaccine. Sequenced by immunoSEQ multiplex PCR; TCRdb stores in-frame clones only, minus some. The sample consists of about 84,000 clones, over 75% of them appearing once. The material sequenced was peripheral blood, taken 28 days after the second AZD1222 dose. These receptors were taken from an adult who received the AZD1222 COVID-19 vaccine.

V gene TRBV21-1 combines with J gene TRBJ2-1; the D call of TRBD1 is as the table states it, not checked on the DNA. TRBV21-1 is marked as a pseudogene. The CDR3 has 14 amino acids. For the CDR3, the DNA is TGTGCCAGCAGCAAGACAAGCTCCTACAATGAGCAGTTCTTC. Translating it yields CASSKTSSYNEQFF.

The chain employs TRBV7-2 and TRBJ2-1, with D perhaps assigned TRBD1 or TRBD2 (5 bases each). The germline gives CDR1 SGHTA, CDR2 FQGNSA. The CDR3 sequence is 14 residues long. V was pared by 0 bases and J by 10 bases, with 13 bases between. CDR3 nucleotide sequence: TGTGCCAGCAGCTTAGCGAGGGGCAGTCAGGAGCAGTTCTTC. This sequence encodes CASSLARGSQEQFF.

The V and J genes are TRBV9 and TRBJ2-3, with D perhaps matching TRBD1 (6 bases). Germline CDR1 SGDLS, CDR2 YYNGEE. The CDR3 loop spans 13 amino acids. The ends were cut back, 1 base at V and 8 bases at J, with 11 bases in the middle. CDR3 in amino acids: CASSVFSQGTQYF. CDR3 DNA sequence: TGTGCCAGCAGCGTATTCTCACAGGGTACGCAGTATTTT.

The chain combines TRBV4-3 with TRBJ1-2; D may be TRBD1 (5 bases). Trimming took off 5 bases at V and 7 bases at J, with 17 bases between the two ends. CDR1 and CDR2 (germline): LGHNA, YSLEER. The CDR3 totals 14 residues. In DNA form, the CDR3 reads TGCGCCAGCAGCTTCGAGAGGGGAGTAGGTGGCTACACCTTC. Protein: CASSFERGVGGYTF.

The V and J genes are TRBV19 and TRBJ2-5; no clear D. CDR3 size: 12 residues. The germline V gene has CDR1 LNHDA and CDR2 SQIVND (reference sequence). The V gene lost 7 bases and the J gene lost 7 bases, with 13 bases spanning the gap. The CDR3 DNA sequence: TGTGCCAGTACCGCCCTCACGGGGACCCAGTACTTC. Translating gives CASTALTGTQYF. The whole variable domain, remainder taken from reference TRBV19 and TRBJ2-5, is DGGITQSPKYLFRKEGQNVTLSCEQNLNHDAMYWYRQDPGQGLRLIYYSQIVNDFQKGDIAEGYSVSREKKESFPLTVTSAQKNPTAFYLCASTALTGTQYFGPGTRLLVL.

This chain joins TRBV19 and TRBJ1-2; 10 bases match TRBD1. The CDR3 extends over 15 amino acids. In germline, CDR1 is LNHDA, CDR2 SQIVND (reference sequence). V trimming: 0 bases; J trimming: 7 bases; junction bases outside the gene matches: 5. The CDR3 DNA reads TGTGCCAGTAGTATAGATGGGGGACAGGGGTCTGGCTACACCTTC. Protein sequence: CASSIDGGQGSGYTF.

J is TRBJ2-1 and V is TRBV3-1 (or the pseudogene TRBV3-2), with a weak D call TRBD1 (6 bases). Germline assignment: CDR1 LGHDT and CDR2 YNNKEL (reference sequence). V was trimmed by 0 bases and J by 7 bases, leaving 13 bases between them. CDR3 length equals 15 residues. In DNA form, the CDR3 reads TGTGCCAGCAGCCAAGAAGGTCAGGGGCTAAATGAGCAGTTCTTC. Translating gives CASSQEGQGLNEQFF.

The sample holds a few counts of this clone. The gene calls are TRBV4-3 and TRBJ2-2, with 10 bases matching TRBD2. The CDR3 is made up of 15 amino acids. Germline assignment: CDR1 LGHNA and CDR2 YSLEER. The V segment lost 4 bases and the J segment 2 bases; nucleotides outside the gene matches: 1. Here the CDR3 DNA reads TGCGCCAGCAGCCGGACTAGCGGAAACACCGGGGAGCTGTTTTTT. Protein: CASSRTSGNTGELFF.

In its sample, this clone was seen once. The chain combines TRBV5-1 with TRBJ2-5; 9 nucleotides agree with TRBD2. The germline CDR1 and CDR2 sequences are SGHRS and YFSETQ. With V trimmed by 4 bases and J by 0 bases, 4 bases remained unmatched. There are 15 residues in the CDR3. The chain's CDR3 is CASSPTSGYQETQYF. Here the CDR3 DNA reads TGCGCCAGCAGCCCCACTAGCGGGTACCAAGAGACCCAGTACTTC.

This clone was detected only a few times. The J gene is TRBJ1-5, the V gene TRBV19; D is unclear. V lost 5 bases and J 5 bases, leaving 13 bases between the germline ends. The CDR3 runs to 14 residues. Germline V gene lookup returns CDR1 LNHDA and CDR2 SQIVND (reference sequence). This CDR3 reads CASSPGRIDQPQHF. The CDR3 DNA reads as TGTGCCAGTAGTCCAGGCCGGATAGATCAGCCCCAGCATTTT.

This clone was recorded a few times. This rearrangement joins TRBV4-2 to TRBJ1-4; D perhaps matches TRBD1 (5 bases). Trimming pared 0 bases from V and 4 bases from J, leaving 12 bases between. The length of the CDR3 is 16 residues. Germline CDR1 reads LGHNA; CDR2 reads YNFKEQ. The CDR3 sequence: CASSQETQGYNEKLFF. The CDR3 nucleotides read TGTGCCAGCAGCCAAGAAACCCAGGGATATAATGAAAAACTGTTTTTT.

This sequence joins TRBV2 and TRBJ1-6; D unresolved. Germline V gene sequence: CDR1 SNHLY, CDR2 FYNNEI. This CDR3 is 14 amino acids long. The V end was cut by 4 bases, the J end by 7 bases, with 11 bases between. The CDR3 here is CASSVRVQNSPLHF. The DNA for the CDR3 is TGTGCCAGCAGTGTTCGGGTCCAAAATTCACCCCTCCACTTT.

The CDR3 spells CASRARNTGELFF. DNA for the CDR3: TGTGCCAGCAGGGCAAGAAACACCGGGGAGCTGTTTTTT. The chain carries TRBV6-5 and TRBJ2-2; D call uncertain. The CDR3 spans 13 residues. The germline V gene encodes CDR1 MNHEY and CDR2 SVGAGI. Trimming pared 6 bases from V and 2 bases from J, leaving 7 bases between.

This CDR3 is CASSEALLAGGANQPQHF. In DNA form, the CDR3 reads TGTGCCAGCAGTGAAGCGCTTCTGGCAGGGGGTGCCAATCAGCCCCAGCATTTT. V gene TRBV6-1 combines with J gene TRBJ1-5; TRBD1 matches at 7 bases. Germline loops: CDR1 MNHNS, CDR2 SASEGT. The CDR3 runs to 18 residues. After removal of 0 bases from V and 3 bases from J, the junction contained 11 bases not matched to a gene.

The chain recombines TRBV20-1 with TRBJ2-3, with D unclear. The CDR3 totals 11 residues. V was clipped by 5 bases and J by 6 bases, with 9 bases between them. The germline gives CDR1 DFQATT, CDR2 SNEGSKA (reference sequence). CDR3 in amino acids: CSASPGDTQYF. The CDR3 bases are TGCAGTGCTTCCCCGGGCGATACGCAGTATTTT.

The V gene is TRBV6-5, the J gene TRBJ2-5, with 11 bases aligning to TRBD2. The CDR3 totals 15 residues. The germline V gene has CDR1 MNHEY and CDR2 SVGAGI. Trimming took 4 bases from V and 4 from J; bases not matched to a gene: 5. The CDR3 region is CASSLTSGIGETQYF. CDR3 DNA sequence: TGTGCCAGCAGTTTGACTAGCGGGATTGGAGAGACCCAGTACTTC.

In nucleotides, the CDR3 is TGTGCCAGCACGAGGTTTTTGTGGGGTACCTACGAGCAGTACTTC. Translating gives CASTRFLWGTYEQYF. The rearrangement links TRBV6-5 to TRBJ2-7; D not resolved. Germline-derived CDR1 and CDR2 are MNHEY and SVGAGI. V was clipped by 7 bases and J by 2 bases, with 18 bases between them. The CDR3 spans 15 residues.

The chain links TRBV19 to TRBJ1-3, with D possibly TRBD1 on 6 matching bases. Germline CDR1 is LNHDA and CDR2 is SQIVND (reference sequence). V lost 6 bases and J lost 0, with 18 bases in between. CDR3 length: 17 residues. The CDR3 coding sequence is TGTGCCAGTAGGCTCACGGGGGGCCTTCTCTCTGGAAACACCATATATTTT. It codes for CASRLTGGLLSGNTIYF.

The chain has TRBV11-3 and TRBJ2-6; maybe TRBD1 (5 bases). The CDR3 length is 16 residues. Germline lookup yields CDR1 SGHNT and CDR2 YENEEA. Trimming removed 2 bases at V and 0 bases at J, with 8 bases between. The CDR3 sequence: CASSLRQSSGANVLTF. The CDR3 bases are TGTGCCAGCAGCTTACGACAGAGCTCTGGGGCCAACGTCCTGACTTTC.

The chain recombines TRBV28 with TRBJ1-3; no clear D gene. CDR3 length: 11 residues. Per germline, CDR1 MDHEN and CDR2 SYDVKM. Trimming took off 7 bases at V and 4 bases at J, with 5 bases between the two ends. CDR3 in DNA: TGTGCCAGCATGGAGGGAAACACCATATATTTT. It specifies CASMEGNTIYF.

The chain couples TRBV10-2 to TRBJ1-6; no reliable D call. The CDR3 runs to 12 residues. V was trimmed by 6 bases and J by 9 bases, leaving 9 bases between them. CDR1 WSHSY and CDR2 SAAADI come from the germline V gene. The CDR3 nucleotides read TGCGCCAGCAGCTCCCCCTTTTCACCCCTCCACTTT. Protein sequence: CASSSPFSPLHF.

This chain connects TRBV19 to TRBJ1-5; D is possibly TRBD1 (5 bases). Germline V lookup: CDR1 LNHDA, CDR2 SQIVND (reference sequence). The V end was cut by 4 bases, the J end by 5 bases, with 15 bases between. The CDR3 is 15 residues long. The DNA of the CDR3 is TGTGCCAGTAGTACCTACCAGGGAGCAGATCAGCCCCAGCATTTT. Its protein is CASSTYQGADQPQHF.

This chain uses TRBV6-5 with TRBJ1-2; possibly TRBD1 for D (5 bases). Germline CDR1 reads MNHEY; CDR2 reads SVGAGI. Deletions cut 7 bases from V and 6 bases from J, with 15 bases between. CDR3 length equals 13 residues. CDR3 region: CASNLPQGDGYTF. CDR3 nucleotides: TGTGCCAGCAATTTACCTCAGGGAGATGGCTACACCTTC.

The chain links TRBV28 to TRBJ1-2; TRBD1 matches at 7 bases. Germline trimming cut 2 bases from V and 1 base from J; bases unmatched to any gene: 4. The CDR3 spans 15 residues. Germline CDR1 MDHEN, CDR2 SYDVKM. CDR3 DNA sequence: TGTGCCAGCAGTTTAGCGGGACAGATTAACTATGGCTACACCTTC. Amino acid sequence: CASSLAGQINYGYTF.

This chain uses TRBV11-3 with TRBJ1-6; D is unresolved. V gave up 4 bases and J gave up 9 bases, with 19 bases separating them. This CDR3 region has 16 residues. From germline, CDR1 is SGHNT and CDR2 YENEEA. This CDR3 reads CASSSRLGSGVSPLHF. The CDR3 nucleotides read TGTGCCAGCAGCTCCAGGCTCGGCTCCGGCGTTTCACCCCTCCACTTT.

The J gene is TRBJ1-2, the V gene TRBV7-9; D not resolved. Germline V gene lookup returns CDR1 SEHNR and CDR2 FQNEAQ (reference sequence). This CDR3 has 14 residues. V was shortened by 7 bases and J by 1 base, with 13 bases between the two germline ends. The CDR3 sequence: CASTFLGLNYGYTF. As DNA, the CDR3 is TGTGCCAGCACCTTCCTCGGCCTTAACTATGGCTACACCTTC. Full variable domain (outside the CDR3, taken from reference TRBV7-9 and TRBJ1-2): DTGVSQNPRHKITKRGQNVTFRCDPISEHNRLYWYRQTLGQGPEFLTYFQNEAQLEKSRLLSDRFSAERPKGSFSTLEIQRTEQGDSAMYLCASTFLGLNYGYTFGSGTRLTVV.

The chain has TRBV19 and TRBJ2-7; a possible D gene is TRBD2 (6 bases). This CDR3 is 15 amino acids long. Germline V gene sequence: CDR1 LNHDA, CDR2 SQIVND (reference sequence). V lost 4 bases and J lost 7, with 20 bases in between. The CDR3 loop reads CASSSRGYQSGEQYF. DNA of the CDR3: TGTGCCAGTAGTAGCCGGGGGTATCAAAGCGGGGAGCAGTACTTC.

This clone was seen only a few times. V and J are TRBV19 and TRBJ1-5; D is unresolved. V was trimmed by 3 bases and J by 0 bases, leaving 3 bases between them. Germline V gene sequence: CDR1 LNHDA, CDR2 SQIVND (reference sequence). The CDR3 is 13 amino acids. CDR3 sequence: CASSMNSNQPQHF. The CDR3 DNA reads TGTGCCAGTAGTATGAATAGCAATCAGCCCCAGCATTTT.

J is TRBJ2-7 and V is TRBV3-1 (or the pseudogene TRBV3-2); TRBD2 matches at 7 bases. V shed 6 bases, J shed 7 bases, and the junction held 9 bases outside the gene matches. This CDR3 has 13 residues. Germline V gene sequence: CDR1 LGHDT, CDR2 YNNKEL (reference sequence). The CDR3 sequence: CASRGSGEVEQYF. DNA of the CDR3: TGTGCCAGCAGGGGAAGCGGGGAGGTAGAGCAGTACTTC.

J is TRBJ2-7 and V is TRBV3-1 (or the pseudogene TRBV3-2); 7 bases fit TRBD1. This CDR3 region has 13 residues. The V segment lost 6 bases and the J segment 7 bases; nucleotides outside the gene matches: 9. Per germline, CDR1 LGHDT and CDR2 YNNKEL (reference sequence). CDR3 coding DNA: TGTGCCAGCAGGCCAGGGGGTGGCTGGGAGCAGTACTTC. Protein sequence: CASRPGGGWEQYF.